Presented here are 15 T cell receptor beta chains from one specimen sequenced in a study of OX40 agonist ivuxolimab in advanced cancers. Produced via immunoSEQ multiplex PCR; TCRdb's table is partial and in-frame only. The sample yields roughly 62,000 clones, 90% to 95% seen once. This specimen consisted of CD4+ or CD8+ T cells sorted from blood, obtained in a trial of the OX40 agonist ivuxolimab. The receptors derive from an adult with an advanced solid tumor such as melanoma, head and neck, liver or kidney cancer.

The V call is TRBV9, the J call TRBJ2-5; D uncertain. V was pared by 3 bases and J by 4 bases, with 13 bases between. The CDR3 contains 14 residues. The germline V gene encodes CDR1 SGDLS and CDR2 YYNGEE. In DNA, the CDR3 is TGTGCCAGCAGCGGAGGACCCCTAGGAGAGACCCAGTACTTC. This sequence encodes CASSGGPLGETQYF.

The table lists this clone with a few counts. The rearrangement links TRBV4-1 to TRBJ2-5; the D gene is possibly TRBD1 (5 bases). In germline, CDR1 is MGHRA, CDR2 YSYEKL. V was shortened by 0 bases and J by 1 base, with 12 bases between the two germline ends. The length of the CDR3 is 16 residues. The CDR3 DNA reads as TGCGCCAGCAGCCAAGAACGTGGGGCACTCCAAGAGACCCAGTACTTC. It is translated as CASSQERGALQETQYF.

The chain employs TRBV10-2 and TRBJ2-7; TRBD2 matches at 10 bases. J lost 1 base, V lost 9 bases, and 3 bases had no gene match. Germline V gene data show CDR1 as WSHSY and CDR2 as SAAADI. This CDR3 contains 13 residues. The CDR3 DNA reads as TGCGCCAGTCTTAGCGGGGGGTCCTACGAGCAGTACTTC. Translation: CASLSGGSYEQYF.

This rearrangement joins TRBV5-1 to TRBJ2-7; D is uncertain. This CDR3 is 17 amino acids long. Germline-derived CDR1 and CDR2 are SGHRS and YFSETQ. V lost 1 base and J lost 1, with 18 bases in between. The CDR3 DNA follows: TGCGCCAGCAGCTTGAGCATAGCAGGAGAACGTTCCTACGAGCAGTACTTC. The encoded protein is CASSLSIAGERSYEQYF.

V usage is TRBV25-1 and J usage is TRBJ2-2; D is undetermined. CDR3 length: 13 residues. With 3 bases removed from V and 6 bases from J, the gap between germline ends came to 8 bases. CDR1 is MGHDK and CDR2 is SYGVNS in the germline V gene. The CDR3 sequence: CASSEYEAGELFF. The CDR3 bases are TGTGCCAGCAGTGAGTATGAGGCCGGGGAGCTGTTTTTT.

The chain employs TRBV19 and TRBJ2-5; D may be TRBD1 (5 bases). The CDR3 runs to 17 residues. CDR1 is LNHDA and CDR2 is SQIVND in the germline V gene (reference sequence). V was cut by 6 bases and J by 5 bases, with 25 bases left in between. The CDR3 spells CASSPRRDRPSWETQYF. The CDR3 nucleotides are TGTGCCAGTAGCCCACGAAGAGACAGACCATCTTGGGAGACCCAGTACTTC.

This chain links TRBV6-1 with TRBJ2-3; a weak D match, TRBD2 (5 bases). V shed 7 bases and J shed 0 bases, with 14 bases lying between them. Germline V gene lookup returns CDR1 MNHNS and CDR2 SASEGT. The CDR3 is 15 residues long. The chain's CDR3 is CASIPRTVSTDTQYF. CDR3 bases: TGTGCCAGCATCCCCCGGACTGTCAGCACAGATACGCAGTATTTT.

This chain links TRBV9 with TRBJ2-2; D gene ambiguous. This CDR3 comprises 13 residues. Germline lookup yields CDR1 SGDLS and CDR2 YYNGEE. V dropped 3 bases and J dropped 3 bases, with 6 bases sitting between them. CDR3 sequence: CASSGHDTGELFF. The DNA of the CDR3 is TGTGCCAGCAGCGGCCACGACACCGGGGAGCTGTTTTTT. The complete variable domain, with remaining parts taken from reference TRBV9 and TRBJ2-2, reads DSGVTQTPKHLITATGQRVTLRCSPRSGDLSVYWYQQSLDQGLQFLIQYYNGEERAKGNILERFSAQQFPDLHSELNLSSLELGDSALYFCASSGHDTGELFFGEGSRLTVL.

The DNA of the CDR3 is TGCGCCAGCAGTGCTGGGCAGGGAGGCTCCTACAATGAGCAGTTCTTC. Translating gives CASSAGQGGSYNEQFF. V usage is TRBV10-1 and J usage is TRBJ2-1; possible D gene TRBD2, 6 bases. V was pared by 4 bases and J by 0 bases, with 13 bases between. Germline assignment: CDR1 WNHNN and CDR2 SYGVQD (reference sequence). This CDR3 region has 16 residues.

The chain joins TRBV7-3 to TRBJ2-1; no clear D gene. This CDR3 is 12 amino acids long. Trimming removed 3 bases at V and 6 bases at J, with 6 bases between. Germline values: CDR1 SGHTA, CDR2 FQGTGA. In DNA form, the CDR3 reads TGTGCCAGCAGCTTTGGCGCCAATGAGCAGTTCTTC. Protein sequence: CASSFGANEQFF.

This clone has a single count. V and J are TRBV11-2 and TRBJ2-2, with TRBD1 identical over 8 bases. The CDR3 spans 14 residues. J was trimmed by 5 bases and V by 3 bases; bases with no gene match: 2. Germline-derived CDR1 and CDR2 are SGHAT and FQNNGV. The CDR3 region is CASSFDRGTGELFF. The CDR3 bases are TGTGCCAGCAGCTTCGACAGGGGTACCGGGGAGCTGTTTTTT.

This chain uses TRBV6-1 with TRBJ1-1; D remains ambiguous. V was pared by 2 bases and J by 1 base, with 8 bases between. This CDR3 has 14 amino acids. Germline loops: CDR1 MNHNS, CDR2 SASEGT. The CDR3 nucleotides are TGTGCCAGCAGTGAATCAAGGCCGAACACTGAAGCTTTCTTT. Protein sequence: CASSESRPNTEAFF.

The genes are TRBV27 and TRBJ2-2, with a possible D match to TRBD1 (5 bases). The CDR3 covers 17 residues. The ends were cut back, 6 bases at V and 0 bases at J, with 17 bases in the middle. CDR1 is MNHEY, CDR2 SMNVEV, per germline (reference sequence). CDR3 residues: CASSPPRVAANTGELFF. CDR3 coding DNA: TGTGCCAGCAGCCCCCCCAGGGTCGCCGCGAACACCGGGGAGCTGTTTTTT.

The rearrangement joins TRBV19 to TRBJ2-3; possible D gene TRBD2, 5 bases. Germline CDR1 and CDR2: LNHDA and SQIVND (reference sequence). The CDR3 consists of 15 residues. Trimming removed 11 bases from V and 1 base from J, with 19 bases in between. CDR3 in amino acids: CASLGEGSGTDTQYF. In DNA, the CDR3 is TGTGCCTCCCTGGGAGAAGGGAGCGGCACAGATACGCAGTATTTT.

The J gene is TRBJ2-7, the V gene TRBV5-1; 9 bases fit TRBD2. With V trimmed by 3 bases and J by 7 bases, 8 bases remained unmatched. Germline V lookup: CDR1 SGHRS, CDR2 YFSETQ. There are 14 residues in the CDR3. CDR3 nucleotides: TGCGCCAGCAGCTACGCGGGAGGGCCGGGGGAGCAGTACTTC. Translation gives CASSYAGGPGEQYF.